The 18 T cell receptor beta chains listed next were all sequenced from one sample in a study of T cell responses to AZD1222 COVID-19 vaccine. Here immunoSEQ multiplex PCR was the method, and the copy in TCRdb shows in-frame clones only, minus some. This sample has some 180,000 clones, with around 92% found just once. The source was peripheral blood, collected on day 0 of AZD1222 vaccination. The source of these receptors is an adult in good health.

The chain links TRBV14 to TRBJ1-2; possibly TRBD1 for D (5 bases). Germline CDR1 is SGHDN and CDR2 is FVKESK. Trimming shortened V by 3 bases and J by 2 bases, and 10 bases separated the two germline ends. The CDR3 is 14 residues long. The CDR3 DNA follows: TGTGCCAGCAGCCAGAACAGGAGGAACTATGGCTACACCTTC. Translated, it gives CASSQNRRNYGYTF.

On this clone itself: Other nucleotide sequences in the sample specify the same CDR3. The gene calls are TRBV12-3 or TRBV12-4 and TRBJ1-5; D not resolved. Trimming removed 4 bases from V and 4 bases from J, with 2 bases in between. The CDR3 has 11 residues. CDR3 nucleotide sequence: TGTGCCAGCAGTTATAATCAGCCCCAGCATTTT. This encodes CASSYNQPQHF.

The V and J genes are TRBV29-1 and TRBJ1-1, with D uncertain. Germline-derived CDR1 and CDR2 are SQVTM and ANQGSEA. The V end was cut by 5 bases, the J end by 5 bases, with 9 bases between. This CDR3 is 11 amino acids long. This CDR3 reads CSVPSGTEAFF. The CDR3 DNA follows: TGCAGCGTTCCTAGTGGGACTGAAGCTTTCTTT.

The genes are TRBV7-2 and TRBJ2-1; TRBD2 matches at 7 bases. Trimming cost V 2 bases and J 6 bases; bases outside gene matches: 10. Germline lookup yields CDR1 SGHTA and CDR2 FQGNSA. The CDR3 covers 16 residues. The CDR3: CASSLLWGGGRNEQFF. CDR3 nucleotides: TGTGCCAGCAGCTTATTGTGGGGGGGTGGACGCAATGAGCAGTTCTTC.

V and J are TRBV5-1 and TRBJ1-3; D is possibly TRBD1 (6 bases). The V gene's germline CDR1 is SGHRS and CDR2 YFSETQ. Trimming stripped 1 base from V and 0 bases from J, with 14 bases between. CDR3 length equals 17 residues. The CDR3 sequence: CASSLPGGAVSGNTIYF. CDR3 DNA sequence: TGCGCCAGCAGCTTGCCCGGGGGGGCGGTCTCTGGAAACACCATATATTTT.

The V call is TRBV3-1 (or the pseudogene TRBV3-2), the J call TRBJ1-1; D uncertain. CDR1 and CDR2 (germline): LGHDT, YNNKEL (reference sequence). V lost 0 bases to trimming and J lost 11 bases, with 22 bases between them. The CDR3 has 16 amino acids. The CDR3: CASSQDGLLSGSGAFF. In nucleotides, the CDR3 is TGTGCCAGCAGCCAAGATGGGTTACTGTCGGGGAGTGGGGCTTTCTTT.

This rearrangement joins TRBV2 to TRBJ2-7; D remains ambiguous. The CDR3 length is 16 residues. Trimming cost V 4 bases and J 5 bases, with 21 bases left between them. The germline gives CDR1 SNHLY, CDR2 FYNNEI. The CDR3 spells CASSGLGWGKVNEQYF. In DNA, the CDR3 is TGTGCCAGCAGTGGGCTGGGGTGGGGTAAAGTCAACGAGCAGTACTTC.

V and J are TRBV14 and TRBJ1-4; TRBD1 aligns across 7 bases. This CDR3 contains 13 residues. Trimming at V came to 7 bases and at J to 3 bases, leaving 2 bases not matched to a gene. Germline values: CDR1 SGHDN, CDR2 FVKESK. The CDR3 sequence is CASKGGPNEKLFF. CDR3 sequence (DNA): TGTGCCAGCAAAGGGGGCCCTAATGAAAAACTGTTTTTT.

V gene TRBV5-1 combines with J gene TRBJ2-1, with TRBD2 as a possible D gene (5 bases). The V gene lost 0 bases and the J gene lost 6 bases, with 16 bases spanning the gap. There are 16 residues in the CDR3. The germline V gene encodes CDR1 SGHRS and CDR2 YFSETQ. CDR3 in DNA: TGCGCCAGCAGCTTGGGAAGAGGCTCGGGGATCAATGAGCAGTTCTTC. Translation gives CASSLGRGSGINEQFF.

This chain uses TRBV29-1 with TRBJ2-2; no reliable D call. Trimming took off 4 bases at V and 0 bases at J, with 6 bases between the two ends. In germline, CDR1 is SQVTM, CDR2 ANQGSEA. The CDR3 sequence is 13 residues long. DNA of the CDR3: TGCAGCGTTGTAGGCCCGAACACCGGGGAGCTGTTTTTT. As protein: CSVVGPNTGELFF.

The chain uses TRBV9 and TRBJ1-1; possibly TRBD1 for D (5 bases). V was shortened by 0 bases and J by 1 base, with 13 bases between the two germline ends. The CDR3 has 16 amino acids. Germline V CDR1 and CDR2: SGDLS, YYNGEE. CDR3 region: CASSVGGAGPNTEAFF. The CDR3 DNA reads as TGTGCCAGCAGCGTAGGAGGGGCAGGACCGAACACTGAAGCTTTCTTT.

The chain has TRBV5-6 and TRBJ1-2; D remains ambiguous. This CDR3 has 12 residues. From germline, CDR1 is SGHDT and CDR2 YYEEEE. V lost 1 base and J lost 5, with 6 bases in between. The CDR3: CASSLSGYGYTF. The CDR3 DNA reads as TGTGCCAGCAGCTTGTCGGGGTATGGCTACACCTTC. Variable domain in full (rest from reference TRBV5-6 and TRBJ1-2): DAGVTQSPTHLIKTRGQQVTLRCSPKSGHDTVSWYQQALGQGPQFIFQYYEEEERQRGNFPDRFSGHQFPNYSSELNVNALLLGDSALYLCASSLSGYGYTFGSGTRLTVV.

This sequence joins TRBV5-1 and TRBJ2-5, with 8 bases matching TRBD2. The germline V gene has CDR1 SGHRS and CDR2 YFSETQ. The CDR3 length is 16 residues. V shed 4 bases, J shed 5 bases, and the junction held 13 bases outside the gene matches. In nucleotides, the CDR3 is TGCGCCAGCAGCCCCCGAAGTGTGGGACTAGGGGAGACCCAGTACTTC. It encodes CASSPRSVGLGETQYF.

This clone was recorded only once. This chain joins TRBV7-6 and TRBJ2-2, with D uncertain. This CDR3 is 13 amino acids long. Germline CDR1 is SGHVS and CDR2 is FNYEAQ. The V end was cut by 5 bases, the J end by 7 bases, with 11 bases between. CDR3 coding DNA: TGTGCCAGCAGCAAAGATGTTGGCGGGGAGCTGTTTTTT. This encodes CASSKDVGGELFF.

CDR3 protein: CASSLAIENTGELFF. CDR3 DNA: TGTGCCAGCAGCTTAGCGATAGAAAACACCGGGGAGCTGTTTTTT. This chain connects TRBV7-2 to TRBJ2-2, with unresolved D. Germline CDR1 is SGHTA and CDR2 is FQGNSA. V lost 0 bases and J lost 2, with 7 bases in between. CDR3 length equals 15 residues.

This chain joins TRBV21-1 and TRBJ1-5; the D call in the table, TRBD1, was not verified against the DNA. TRBV21-1 is a recognized pseudogene. This CDR3 has 13 residues. CDR3 bases: TGTGCCATGCCGGGACAGAACAATCAGCCCCAGCATTTT. Protein sequence: CAMPGQNNQPQHF.

In nucleotides, the CDR3 is TGTGCCAGCTCTCGGACAGGGATAGTTCCCCATTCACCCCTCCACTTT. Translating gives CASSRTGIVPHSPLHF. The chain recombines TRBV18 with TRBJ1-6, with 8 bases lining up with TRBD1. Germline V gene lookup returns CDR1 KGHSH and CDR2 LQKENI. The CDR3 extends over 16 amino acids. V dropped 6 bases and J dropped 8; count of bases not matched to a gene: 12.

The rearrangement uses TRBV14 and TRBJ2-1; D not certain. The V gene lost 4 bases and the J gene lost 2 bases, with 12 bases spanning the gap. The CDR3 is made up of 15 amino acids. CDR1 is SGHDN and CDR2 is FVKESK in the germline V gene. CDR3 region: CASSRVRATYNEQFF. CDR3 nucleotide sequence: TGTGCCAGCAGCCGCGTACGAGCCACCTACAATGAGCAGTTCTTC.